The 10 T cell receptor beta chains presented below share a single source sample, sequenced in a study. The sequencing machine was an Illumina MiSeq. Using fastp at Q25 and MiXCR, TCRdb reprocessed the public reads and kept productive beta chains. Merged by CDR3 protein, the rows form single entries marked with the most common genes and DNA. For this sample the table gives about 4,500 distinct CDR3 sequences, of which around 9.1% were detected only once. The ten most abundant clones make up about 33% of the sample. The sample was CD4+ T cells from peripheral blood. The receptors here all came from a human donor with rheumatoid arthritis.

By proportion, this clonotype is medium-sized. The rearrangement joins TRBV3-1 to TRBJ2-4; 10 bases fit TRBD2. In germline, CDR1 is LGHDT, CDR2 YNNKEL (reference sequence). V shed 4 bases and J 7 bases; nucleotides not matched to a gene: 7. The CDR3 is 15 residues long. CDR3 residues: CASSPSGLATNIQYF. CDR3 DNA: TGTGCCAGCAGCCCCTCGGGACTAGCGACCAACATTCAGTACTTC.

The V call is TRBV7-8, the J call TRBJ2-1, with D perhaps matching TRBD1 (6 bases). V dropped 4 bases and J dropped 0 bases, with 13 bases sitting between them. This CDR3 region has 16 residues. Germline loops: CDR1 SGHVS, CDR2 FQNEAQ. The CDR3 here is CASSSDSANSYNEQFF. CDR3 DNA: TGTGCCAGCAGCTCGGACAGCGCCAACTCCTACAATGAGCAGTTCTTC.

In this sample, this clonotype is medium-sized. The rearrangement links TRBV20-1 to TRBJ2-6, with 7 bases lining up with TRBD1. Germline CDR1 reads DFQATT; CDR2 reads SNEGSKA (reference sequence). CDR3 length equals 12 residues. Trimming removed 7 bases from V and 11 bases from J; junction bases left unmatched: 8. The CDR3 loop is CSVPGQFDVLTF. As DNA, the CDR3 is TGCAGTGTCCCGGGACAGTTCGACGTCCTGACTTTC.

This clonotype was seen many times. V gene TRBV20-1 combines with J gene TRBJ1-1; no clear D gene. V was cut by 3 bases and J by 2 bases, with 16 bases left in between. Germline V gene sequence: CDR1 DFQATT, CDR2 SNEGSKA (reference sequence). The CDR3 runs to 15 residues. This CDR3 is CSASPPTTSNTEAFF. For the CDR3, the DNA is TGCAGTGCTAGTCCCCCGACGACATCTAACACTGAAGCTTTCTTT.

To note about this clonotype: A read error may explain this, as a much larger clone is one base away. The chain is built from TRBV7-9 and TRBJ2-3; D unresolved. Looked up from germline, CDR1 is SEHNR and CDR2 is FQNEAQ (reference sequence). The CDR3 is 11 residues long. The CDR3 spells CASSLKDMQYF. The CDR3 bases are TGTGCCAGCAGCTTAAAAGATATGCAGTATTTT.

This clonotype appeared many times. The J gene is TRBJ2-3, the V gene TRBV9; D unresolved. The CDR3 extends over 14 amino acids. V was cut by 0 bases and J by 3 bases, with 8 bases left in between. Germline V gene data show CDR1 as SGDLS and CDR2 as YYNGEE. The CDR3 sequence is CASSVGPGTDTQYF. In nucleotides, the CDR3 is TGTGCCAGCAGCGTAGGTCCCGGGACAGATACGCAGTATTTT. Looking up the rest from reference TRBV9 and TRBJ2-3 gives the full variable domain: DSGVTQTPKHLITATGQRVTLRCSPRSGDLSVYWYQQSLDQGLQFLIQYYNGEERAKGNILERFSAQQFPDLHSELNLSSLELGDSALYFCASSVGPGTDTQYFGPGTRLTVL.

On this clonotype: The limits of the CDR3 on the DNA are not certain, so only TCRdb's listed CDR3 is given. The chain carries TRBV5-1 and TRBJ2-5; no DNA check was done on the table's D call, TRBD2. The CDR3 is 22 amino acids in total, end residues counted. Germline V lookup: CDR1 SGHRS, CDR2 YFSETQ. The CDR3 here is CASSFYICSARDLQRGGETQYF.

This clonotype was counted many times. This chain's CDR3 is CSAGRGENTEAFF. DNA of the CDR3: TGCAGCGCGGGCAGGGGGGAGAACACTGAAGCTTTCTTT. V and J are TRBV29-1 and TRBJ1-1, with 7 bases identical to TRBD1. CDR1 and CDR2 (germline): SQVTM, ANQGSEA. This CDR3 contains 13 residues. V gave up 7 bases and J gave up 1 base; unmatched junction bases: 6.

By proportion, this clonotype is medium-sized. The V call is TRBV5-1, the J call TRBJ2-7; TRBD1 matches at 10 bases. The J segment lost 5 bases and the V segment lost 3 bases, leaving 8 bases of the junction unmatched. The CDR3 covers 15 residues. CDR1 is SGHRS, CDR2 YFSETQ, per germline. The CDR3 DNA sequence: TGCGCCAGCAGCTACTGGACAGGGGGGGGTGACGAGCAGTACTTC. Its protein product is CASSYWTGGGDEQYF.

This clonotype qualifies as medium-sized. This chain connects TRBV7-8 to TRBJ2-1; possibly TRBD1 for D (6 bases). The CDR3 is made up of 14 amino acids. The germline CDR1 and CDR2 sequences are SGHVS and FQNEAQ. Deletions cut 5 bases from V and 4 bases from J, with 12 bases between. DNA of the CDR3: TGTGCCAGCAGCCCAGGGGAAGGATACAATGAGCAGTTCTTC. Protein product: CASSPGEGYNEQFF.